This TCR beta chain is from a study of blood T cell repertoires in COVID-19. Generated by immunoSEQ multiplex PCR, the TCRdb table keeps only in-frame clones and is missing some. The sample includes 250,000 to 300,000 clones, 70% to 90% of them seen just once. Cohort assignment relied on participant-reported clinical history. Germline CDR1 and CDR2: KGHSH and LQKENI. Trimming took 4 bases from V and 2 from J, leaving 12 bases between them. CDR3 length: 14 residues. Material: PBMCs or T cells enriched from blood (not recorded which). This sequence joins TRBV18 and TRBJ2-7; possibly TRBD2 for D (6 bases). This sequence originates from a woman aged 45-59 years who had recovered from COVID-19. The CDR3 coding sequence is TGTGCCAGCTCACGGTGGGACTCAGCCTACGAGCAGTACTTC. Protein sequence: CASSRWDSAYEQYF.